Listed below are T cell receptor beta chains from one sample, sequenced in a study of Ad26.COV2.S vaccination and SARS-CoV-2 variants. The repertoire was sequenced with immunoSEQ multiplex PCR; TCRdb's copy has only in-frame clones and lacks some. The sample carries more than 300,000 clones, just over 85% recorded once. This material consisted of peripheral blood, taken in a trial of Ad26.COV2.S vaccine versus placebo. The receptors were gathered from a person aged 18-60 years who received the Ad26.COV2.S COVID-19 vaccine or a placebo. Both conserved end residues are part of each CDR3. Each record gives: V gene, clone size, J gene, D gene, CDR3 DNA, CDR3 protein. A D gene is named only where the DNA matches it firmly. The size of a clone is reported for some rows only, either as once, few or many, or as a class for expanded clones.

>TRBV24-1|-|TRBJ2-3|-
TGTGCCACCAGTGATCCTAACAGGGAAGGGACGCAGTATTTT
CATSDPNREGTQYF
>TRBV25-1|-|TRBJ2-1|-
TGTGCCAGCAGGCAAAAGGGGGGTGGGCAGTTCTTC
CASRQKGGGQFF
>TRBV5-1|once|TRBJ2-7|TRBD1
TGCGCCAGCAGCTTGCCCTTTGGGACAGGGGATAACGAGCAGTACTTC
CASSLPFGTGDNEQYF
>TRBV2|-|TRBJ1-4|TRBD1
TGTGCCAGCAGGGTGACAGGGGGCGCTTCGGGTGAAAAACTGTTTTTT
CASRVTGGASGEKLFF
>TRBV11-2|-|TRBJ2-3|-
TGTGCCAGCAGCTCCCTGCGCGCGAAAACAGATACGCAGTATTTT
CASSSLRAKTDTQYF
>TRBV30|-|TRBJ1-2|-
TGTGCCTTCACTTACCAGGAACTCCCGGGGGGCTACACCTTC
CAFTYQELPGGYTF
>TRBV4-1|-|TRBJ1-2|-
TGCGCCAGCAGCCAAGCGCCGTATGGCTACACCTTC
CASSQAPYGYTF
>TRBV6-2/TRBV6-3|-|TRBJ2-7|-
TGTGCCAGCAGTTACTCCAGGAGTTACGAGCAGTACTTC
CASSYSRSYEQYF
>TRBV4-3|-|TRBJ1-2|-
TGCGCCAGCAGCCAGGGATGGGGGGGGGACTATGGCTACACCTTC
CASSQGWGGDYGYTF
>TRBV5-4|-|TRBJ2-5|-
TGTGCCAGCAGCTTGCCGGGGGGCCTCGGAGAGACCCAGTACTTC
CASSLPGGLGETQYF
>TRBV7-9|-|TRBJ1-6|-
TGTGCCAGCAGCTTAGAACATTCACCCCTCCACTTT
CASSLEHSPLHF
>TRBV6-5|-|TRBJ1-4|-
TGTGCCAGCAGTTACAAGTGGCAGGGTGGGGAAAAACTGTTTTTT
CASSYKWQGGEKLFF
>TRBV7-3|-|TRBJ2-2|TRBD1
TGTGCCAGCAGCGGGGACAGGGGGCGTAGGGACACCGGGGAGCTGTTTTTT
CASSGDRGRRDTGELFF
>TRBV2|-|TRBJ1-5|-
TGTGCCAGCAGTGTGGACAGTTTCAATCAGCCCCAGCATTTT
CASSVDSFNQPQHF
>TRBV5-1|-|TRBJ2-5|TRBD1
TGCGCCAGCAGCCCAGGGACAGGGGTCCAAGAGACCCAGTACTTC
CASSPGTGVQETQYF
>TRBV7-2|-|TRBJ1-2|-
TGTGCCAGCAGCTTGGGGGGTTGGGACTATGGCTACACCTTC
CASSLGGWDYGYTF
>TRBV5-1|-|TRBJ2-7|-
TGCGCCAGCAGCTTGGCCTTGTCATCCTTCTACGAGCAGTACTTC
CASSLALSSFYEQYF
>TRBV3-1/TRBV3-2|once|TRBJ1-4|TRBD1
TGTGCCAGCAGCGAGCACCTCAGGGGGCTAAGCGAAAAACTGTTTTTT
CASSEHLRGLSEKLFF
>TRBV7-9|-|TRBJ1-2|-
TGTGCCAGCAGCCAGGGGACCGGTTGGGGCTACACCTTC
CASSQGTGWGYTF
>TRBV20-1|-|TRBJ1-2|TRBD1
TGCAGTGCCAGTTACCCCGGACAGGGCAGAGGCTACACCTTC
CSASYPGQGRGYTF
>TRBV19|-|TRBJ2-1|TRBD2
TGTGCCAGTAGTATAACTAGCGGGGGGACCTACAATGAGCAGTTCTTC
CASSITSGGTYNEQFF
>TRBV7-2|-|TRBJ1-2|-
TGTGCCAGCAGCGTCCCGGAGGGCAGCTATGGCTACACCTTC
CASSVPEGSYGYTF
>TRBV7-9|-|TRBJ2-1|-
TGTGCCAGCAGCTTCAATGAGCAGTTCTTC
CASSFNEQFF
>TRBV5-1|-|TRBJ2-4|TRBD2
TGCGCCAGCAGCTTCGGGACTAGTGTAGCCAAAAACATTCAGTACTTC
CASSFGTSVAKNIQYF
>TRBV27|-|TRBJ1-4|TRBD1
TGTGCCAGCAGTCCACAGGGGACTAATGAAAAACTGTTTTTT
CASSPQGTNEKLFF
>TRBV28|-|TRBJ1-6|-
TGTGCCAGCAGTTTCCCTGGGGTCTCCCACGATACCCTCCACTTT
CASSFPGVSHDTLHF
>TRBV5-1|-|TRBJ1-5|-
TGCGCCAGCAGCTTGGACGGCGGAGGGGTCAATCAGCCCCAGCATTTT
CASSLDGGGVNQPQHF
>TRBV6-2/TRBV6-3|-|TRBJ2-3|TRBD2
TGTGCCAGCAGTTACGCAAAACTAGCGGGGATTCGCACAGATACGCAGTATTTT
CASSYAKLAGIRTDTQYF
>TRBV18|-|TRBJ2-7|TRBD2
TGTGCCAGCTCACCACAGGGGAGAGCGGGGGGATCCTACGAGCAGTACTTC
CASSPQGRAGGSYEQYF
>TRBV27|-|TRBJ1-5|-
TGTGCCAGCAGTTTAACAGGGAGGGCCTATAGCAATCAGCCCCAGCATTTT
CASSLTGRAYSNQPQHF
>TRBV7-2|-|TRBJ2-2|-
TGTGCCAGCAGCACCCAAAACACCGGGGAGCTGTTTTTT
CASSTQNTGELFF
>TRBV5-1|-|TRBJ1-6|-
TGCGCCAGCAGCTTGGCAGCGACAGCCAATTCACCCCTCCACTTT
CASSLAATANSPLHF
>TRBV19|-|TRBJ1-5|-
TGTGCCAGTAGTATAGACGGAGTTTTAAATCAGCCCCAGCATTTT
CASSIDGVLNQPQHF
>TRBV12-3/TRBV12-4|-|TRBJ1-2|TRBD1
TGTGCCAGCAGCCGGGGACAGTCCTATGGCTACACCTTC
CASSRGQSYGYTF
>TRBV28|-|TRBJ1-2|TRBD1
TGTGCCAGCAGCGAAGGGGGGACAGGGGGCGTTGGCTATGGCTACACCTTC
CASSEGGTGGVGYGYTF
>TRBV11-2|-|TRBJ2-3|-
TGTGCCAGCAGGACCCGACCGGGACCCTGGGGCACAGATACGCAGTATTTT
CASRTRPGPWGTDTQYF
>TRBV24-1|-|TRBJ1-2|-
TGTGCCACCATTCCAGGGGTTGATGGCTACACCTTC
CATIPGVDGYTF
>TRBV6-5|-|TRBJ1-2|-
TGTGCCAGCAGTTACTCGCAGGGCATATATGGCTACACCTTC
CASSYSQGIYGYTF
>TRBV7-9|-|TRBJ2-7|TRBD1
TGTGCCAGCAGCCCAGGACAGGGATTGGAGGGGCAGTACTTC
CASSPGQGLEGQYF
>TRBV5-1|-|TRBJ2-3|-
TGCGCCAGCAGCTTGGCTCCGCTAGGTCAAGATACGCAGTATTTT
CASSLAPLGQDTQYF
>TRBV6-5|-|TRBJ1-5|-
TGTGCCTCCCGGGTGGCACGTAGCAATCAGCCCCAGCATTTT
CASRVARSNQPQHF
>TRBV7-2|few|TRBJ1-5|-
TGTGCCAGCAGCCTTTGGGGGGGTCAGCCCCAGCATTTT
CASSLWGGQPQHF
>TRBV7-2|-|TRBJ2-1|TRBD2
TGTGCCAGCAGCTTACTAGGACTAGCGCGGTACAATGAGCAGTTCTTC
CASSLLGLARYNEQFF
>TRBV18|-|TRBJ1-4|-
TGTGCCAGCTCACGTACCCAAGACAGCTACTCTAATGAAAAACTGTTTTTT
CASSRTQDSYSNEKLFF
>TRBV6-5|-|TRBJ2-7|TRBD2
TGTGCCAGCAGTTCGAGACTAGCGGGGGGGCAGTACTTC
CASSSRLAGGQYF
>TRBV27|-|TRBJ2-7|-
TGTGCCAGCAGCAGAAGGGCGACAGGCTTCTCCTACGAGCAGTACTTC
CASSRRATGFSYEQYF
>TRBV5-1|-|TRBJ2-7|TRBD2
TGCGCCAGCAGCTTGGCAGCTAGCGGGGGAACCTACGAGCAGTACTTC
CASSLAASGGTYEQYF
>TRBV5-1|-|TRBJ1-1|TRBD1
TGCGCCAGCAACTCACCGGCAGGGGGGAACACTGAAGCTTTCTTT
CASNSPAGGNTEAFF
>TRBV5-5|-|TRBJ2-4|-
TGTGCCAGCACCCCCCTGTTTTCCCAGGGGATTCAGTACTTC
CASTPLFSQGIQYF
>TRBV7-2|-|TRBJ2-5|-
TGTGCCAGCAGCTTAGAGGGATTAACTAGCACAAAGACCCAGTACTTC
CASSLEGLTSTKTQYF
>TRBV5-1|-|TRBJ1-2|TRBD1
TGCGCCAGCAGCTCGACAGGGGACTATGGCTACACCTTC
CASSSTGDYGYTF
>TRBV3-1/TRBV3-2|-|TRBJ2-5|TRBD2
TGTGCCAGCAGCATTATAGCGGGGGGGCCCGAGACCCAGTACTTC
CASSIIAGGPETQYF
>TRBV10-2|-|TRBJ2-3|TRBD2
TGCGCCATCAAAGGGACTAGCGGGGCGGGTGATACGCAGTATTTT
CAIKGTSGAGDTQYF
>TRBV29-1|-|TRBJ2-7|TRBD2
TGCAGCGCGAAGCGGGGGAGCTCCTACGAGCAGTACTTC
CSAKRGSSYEQYF
>TRBV2|-|TRBJ1-5|-
TGTGCCAGCAGTTTGACAAACCACCTTAATCAGCCCCAGCATTTT
CASSLTNHLNQPQHF